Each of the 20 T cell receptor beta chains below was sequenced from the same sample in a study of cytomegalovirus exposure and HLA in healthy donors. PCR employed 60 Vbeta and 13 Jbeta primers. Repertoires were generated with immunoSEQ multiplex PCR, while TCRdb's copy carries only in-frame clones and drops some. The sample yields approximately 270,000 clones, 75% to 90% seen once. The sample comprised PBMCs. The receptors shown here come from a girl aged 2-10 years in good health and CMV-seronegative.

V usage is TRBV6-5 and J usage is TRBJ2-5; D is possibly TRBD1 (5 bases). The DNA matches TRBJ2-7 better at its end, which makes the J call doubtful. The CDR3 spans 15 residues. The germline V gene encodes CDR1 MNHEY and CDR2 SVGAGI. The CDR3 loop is CASSPWTSYSYEQYF. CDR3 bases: TGTGCCAGCAGTCCTTGGACATCCTACTCCTACGAGCAGTACTTC.

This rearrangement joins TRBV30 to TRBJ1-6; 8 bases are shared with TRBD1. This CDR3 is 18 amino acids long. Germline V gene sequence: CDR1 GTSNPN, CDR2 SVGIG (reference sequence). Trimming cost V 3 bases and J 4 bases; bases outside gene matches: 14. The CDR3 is CAWSGKSHGTGYNSPLHF. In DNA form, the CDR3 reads TGTGCCTGGAGCGGTAAATCCCACGGGACAGGTTATAATTCACCCCTCCACTTT. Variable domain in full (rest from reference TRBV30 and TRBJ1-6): SQTIHQWPATLVQPVGSPLSLECTVEGTSNPNLYWYRQAAGRGLQLLFYSVGIGQISSEVPQNLSASRPQDRQFILSSKKLLLSDSGFYLCAWSGKSHGTGYNSPLHFGNGTRLTVT.

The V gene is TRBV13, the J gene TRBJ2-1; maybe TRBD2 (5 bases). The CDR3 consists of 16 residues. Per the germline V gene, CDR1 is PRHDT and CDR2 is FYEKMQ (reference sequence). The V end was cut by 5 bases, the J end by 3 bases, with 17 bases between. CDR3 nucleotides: TGTGCCAGCAGCCTAAAATCGGGGTCCTTCTACAATGAGCAGTTCTTC. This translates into CASSLKSGSFYNEQFF.

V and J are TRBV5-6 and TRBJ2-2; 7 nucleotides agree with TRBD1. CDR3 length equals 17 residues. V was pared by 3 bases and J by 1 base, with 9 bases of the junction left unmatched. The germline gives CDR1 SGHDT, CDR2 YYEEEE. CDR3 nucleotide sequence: TGTGCCAGCAGCTCCTTGATAGACAGGGTGAACACCGGGGAGCTGTTTTTT. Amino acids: CASSSLIDRVNTGELFF.

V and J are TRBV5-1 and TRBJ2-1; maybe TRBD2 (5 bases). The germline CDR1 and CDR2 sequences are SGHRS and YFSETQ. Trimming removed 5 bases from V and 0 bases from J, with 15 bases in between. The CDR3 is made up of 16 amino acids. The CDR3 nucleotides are TGCGCCAGCAGTAAGGACTCGGATAGCTCCTACAATGAGCAGTTCTTC. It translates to CASSKDSDSSYNEQFF.

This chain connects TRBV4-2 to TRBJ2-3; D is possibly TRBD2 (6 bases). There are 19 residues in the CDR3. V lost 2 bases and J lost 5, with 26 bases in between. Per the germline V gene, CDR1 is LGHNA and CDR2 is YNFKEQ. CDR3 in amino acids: CASSQLIGGSGAWEDTQYF. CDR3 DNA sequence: TGTGCCAGCAGCCAACTGATTGGCGGTTCGGGAGCATGGGAAGATACGCAGTATTTT.

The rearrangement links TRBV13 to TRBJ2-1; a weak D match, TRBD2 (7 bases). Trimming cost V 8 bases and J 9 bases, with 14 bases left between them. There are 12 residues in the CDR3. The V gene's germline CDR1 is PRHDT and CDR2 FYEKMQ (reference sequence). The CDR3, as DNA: TGTGCCAGCCGGAGGGGGGGAAGTGAGCAGTTCTTC. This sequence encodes CASRRGGSEQFF.

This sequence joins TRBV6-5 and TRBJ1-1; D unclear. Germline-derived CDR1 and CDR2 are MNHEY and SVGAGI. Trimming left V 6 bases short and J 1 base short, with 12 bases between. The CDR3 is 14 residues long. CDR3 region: CASSPFRENTEAFF. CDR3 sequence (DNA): TGTGCCAGCAGCCCGTTCCGGGAGAACACTGAAGCTTTCTTT.

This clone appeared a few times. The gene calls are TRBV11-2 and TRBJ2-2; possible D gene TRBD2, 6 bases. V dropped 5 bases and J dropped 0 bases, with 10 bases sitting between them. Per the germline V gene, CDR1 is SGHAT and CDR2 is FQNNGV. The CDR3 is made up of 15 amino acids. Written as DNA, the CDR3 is TGTGCCAGCAGCCCCGGGACTCCGAACACCGGGGAGCTGTTTTTT. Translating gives CASSPGTPNTGELFF.

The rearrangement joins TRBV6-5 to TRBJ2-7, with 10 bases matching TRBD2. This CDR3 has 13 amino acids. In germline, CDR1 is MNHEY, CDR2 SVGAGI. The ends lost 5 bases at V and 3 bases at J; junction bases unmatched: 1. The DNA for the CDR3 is TGTGCCAGCAGTGGGACTAGCGACTACGAGCAGTACTTC. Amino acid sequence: CASSGTSDYEQYF.

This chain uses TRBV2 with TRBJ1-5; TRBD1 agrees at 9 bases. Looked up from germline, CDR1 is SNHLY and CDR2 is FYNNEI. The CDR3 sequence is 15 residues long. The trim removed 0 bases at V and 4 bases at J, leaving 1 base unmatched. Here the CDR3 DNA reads TGTGCCAGCAGTGAAGCTGACAGGGGGAATCAGCCCCAGCATTTT. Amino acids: CASSEADRGNQPQHF.

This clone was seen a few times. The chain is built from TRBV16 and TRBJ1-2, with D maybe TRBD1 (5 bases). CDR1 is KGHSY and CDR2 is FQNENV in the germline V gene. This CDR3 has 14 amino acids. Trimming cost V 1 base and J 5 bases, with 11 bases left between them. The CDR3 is CASSQLGLRYGYTF. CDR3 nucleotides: TGTGCCAGCAGCCAATTGGGGCTTCGGTATGGCTACACCTTC.

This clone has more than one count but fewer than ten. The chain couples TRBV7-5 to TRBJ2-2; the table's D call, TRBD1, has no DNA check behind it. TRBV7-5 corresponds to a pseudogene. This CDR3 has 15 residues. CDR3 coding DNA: TGTGCCAGAAGCCCAAGGACAGGGTATGGCGGGGAGCTGTTTTTT. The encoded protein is CARSPRTGYGGELFF.

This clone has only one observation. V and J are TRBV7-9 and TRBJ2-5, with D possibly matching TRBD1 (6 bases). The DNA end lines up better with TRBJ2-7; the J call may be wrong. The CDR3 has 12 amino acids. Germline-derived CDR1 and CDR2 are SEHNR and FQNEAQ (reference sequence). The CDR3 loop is CASSQGSDEQYF. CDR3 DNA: TGTGCCAGCAGCCAGGGGAGTGACGAGCAGTACTTC.

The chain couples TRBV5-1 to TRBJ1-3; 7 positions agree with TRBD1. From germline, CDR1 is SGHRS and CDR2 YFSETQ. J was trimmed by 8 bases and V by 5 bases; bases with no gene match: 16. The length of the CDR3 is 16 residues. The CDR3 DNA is TGCGCCAGCAGTTTACTGAGAGGGGGCTTGGGTGACACCATATATTTT. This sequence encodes CASSLLRGGLGDTIYF.

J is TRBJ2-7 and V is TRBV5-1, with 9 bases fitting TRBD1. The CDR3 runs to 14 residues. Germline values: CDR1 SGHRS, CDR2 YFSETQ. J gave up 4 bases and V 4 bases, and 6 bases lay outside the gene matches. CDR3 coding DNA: TGCGCCAGCAGCCTGAACAGGGGGCCTTACGAGCAGTACTTC. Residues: CASSLNRGPYEQYF.

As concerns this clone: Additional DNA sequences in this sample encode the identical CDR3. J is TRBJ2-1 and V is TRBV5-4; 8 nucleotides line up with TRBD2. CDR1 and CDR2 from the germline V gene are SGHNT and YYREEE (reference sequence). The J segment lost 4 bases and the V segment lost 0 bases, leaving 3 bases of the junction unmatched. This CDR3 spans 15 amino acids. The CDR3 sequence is CASSLGLAGYNEQFF. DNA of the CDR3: TGTGCCAGCAGCTTGGGGCTAGCGGGTTACAATGAGCAGTTCTTC.

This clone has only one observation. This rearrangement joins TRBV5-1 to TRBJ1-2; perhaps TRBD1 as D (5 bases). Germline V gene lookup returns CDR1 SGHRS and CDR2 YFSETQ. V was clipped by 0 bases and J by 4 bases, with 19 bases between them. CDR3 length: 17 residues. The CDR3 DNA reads TGCGCCAGCAGCTTGGAGAAGACAGCCGGTTATCCCTATGGCTACACCTTC. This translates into CASSLEKTAGYPYGYTF.

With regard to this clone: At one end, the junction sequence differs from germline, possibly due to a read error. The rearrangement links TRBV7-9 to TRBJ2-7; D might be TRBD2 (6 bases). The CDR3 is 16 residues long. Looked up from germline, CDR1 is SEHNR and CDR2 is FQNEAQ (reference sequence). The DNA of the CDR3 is TGTTCCAGCAGCTTAGTTGGAGGGGCTCGGGTCTACGAGCAGTACTTC. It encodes CSSSLVGGARVYEQYF. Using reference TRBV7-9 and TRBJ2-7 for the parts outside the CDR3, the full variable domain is DTGVSQNPRHKITKRGQNVTFRCDPISEHNRLYWYRQTLGQGPEFLTYFQNEAQLEKSRLLSDRFSAERPKGSFSTLEIQRTEQGDSAMYLCSSSLVGGARVYEQYFGPGTRLTVT.

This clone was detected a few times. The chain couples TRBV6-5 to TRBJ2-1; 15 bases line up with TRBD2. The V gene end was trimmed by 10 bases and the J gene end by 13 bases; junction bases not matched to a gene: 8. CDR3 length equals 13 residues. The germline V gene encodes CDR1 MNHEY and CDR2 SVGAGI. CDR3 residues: CATGLAGGRTQFF. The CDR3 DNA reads TGTGCCACCGGACTAGCGGGAGGGAGGACCCAGTTCTTC.